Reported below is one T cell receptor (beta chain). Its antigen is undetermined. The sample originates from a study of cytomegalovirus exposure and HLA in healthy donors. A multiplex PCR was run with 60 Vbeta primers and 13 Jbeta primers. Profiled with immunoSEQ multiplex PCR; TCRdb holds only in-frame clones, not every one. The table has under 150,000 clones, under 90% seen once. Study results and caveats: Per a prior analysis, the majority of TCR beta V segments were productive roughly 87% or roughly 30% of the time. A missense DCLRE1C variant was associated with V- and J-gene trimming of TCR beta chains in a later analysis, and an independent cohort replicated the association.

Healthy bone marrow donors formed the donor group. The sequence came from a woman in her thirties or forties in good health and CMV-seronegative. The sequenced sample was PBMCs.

DNA of the CDR3: TGTGCCAGCAGGCCCCCCGGGGTGGATGAAAAACTGTTTTTT. Its translation is CASRPPGVDEKLFF. The rearrangement uses TRBV28 and TRBJ1-4, with D hard to call. Germline assignment: CDR1 MDHEN and CDR2 SYDVKM. V was pared by 6 bases and J by 6 bases, with 14 bases between. The CDR3 extends over 14 amino acids.